This TCR beta chain appears in the sequencing data of a study of identical twins. This CDR3 has 13 amino acids. Germline CDR1 is SQVTM and CDR2 is ANQGSEA. With 6 bases clipped from V and 1 base from J, the junction kept 2 bases outside the gene matches. Via MiXCR, TCRdb re-called the 5' RACE reads, giving one row per CDR3 protein. The data contain around 960,000 distinct CDR3 sequences, 9% to 15% of them singletons. Only healthy Caucasians were included as donors. These data also featured in a second study, about yellow fever vaccine responses in identical twins.

The chain employs TRBV29-1 and TRBJ2-2; 7 bases map to TRBD1. The TCR comes from a woman between 18 and 30 years old in good health. Sequences were obtained from PBMCs. Written as DNA, the CDR3 is TGCAGCGTCCGGACAGGGAACACCGGGGAGCTGTTTTTT. The encoded protein is CSVRTGNTGELFF.